Each of the 32 T cell receptor beta chains below was sequenced from the same sample in a study of control samples from healthy donors and cancer patients. Method: immunoSEQ multiplex PCR; TCRdb's copy keeps in-frame clones and lacks some. The table shows roughly 200,000 clones, with 90% to 95% occurring only once. Sequencing input: blood. The receptor source for this set is a man younger than 30 in good health.

CDR3 region: CTSSQDYLLEAPYEQYF. CDR3 nucleotide sequence: TGCACCAGCAGCCAAGATTACCTCCTTGAGGCACCCTACGAGCAGTACTTC. V is TRBV1 and J is TRBJ2-7; the D call TRBD2 from the table was never checked on the DNA. TRBV1 is termed a pseudogene. The CDR3 has 17 amino acids.

As to this clone: Within the sample, other DNA sequences also encode this same CDR3. J is TRBJ1-1 and V is TRBV2, with a possible D match to TRBD1 (6 bases). CDR1 is SNHLY and CDR2 is FYNNEI in the germline V gene. The V gene lost 6 bases and the J gene lost 1 base, with 9 bases spanning the gap. The CDR3 covers 13 residues. CDR3 bases: TGTGCCAGCAGCGGACAGCCGAACACTGAAGCTTTCTTT. Amino acids: CASSGQPNTEAFF.

In this sample, this clone turned up once. The chain couples TRBV5-6 to TRBJ2-2; 7 positions agree with TRBD1. Germline assignment: CDR1 SGHDT and CDR2 YYEEEE. The CDR3 runs to 14 residues. The trim removed 5 bases at V and 5 bases at J, leaving 6 bases unmatched. DNA for the CDR3: TGTGCCAGCAGAGTATGGACAGGAACCGGGGAGCTGTTTTTT. Translation: CASRVWTGTGELFF.

The chain joins TRBV5-4 to TRBJ2-1; 8 nucleotides agree with TRBD2. This CDR3 is built from 18 residues. Per the germline V gene, CDR1 is SGHNT and CDR2 is YYREEE (reference sequence). V lost 1 base and J lost 1; bases outside the gene matches: 10. CDR3 sequence: CASSLFQGGGLSYNEQFF. CDR3 in DNA: TGTGCCAGCAGCTTGTTCCAGGGCGGGGGGCTTTCCTACAATGAGCAGTTCTTC.

The chain carries TRBV20-1 and TRBJ1-1; D gene ambiguous. The V end was cut by 3 bases, the J end by 5 bases, with 13 bases between. In germline, CDR1 is DFQATT, CDR2 SNEGSKA (reference sequence). The CDR3 runs 13 residues. The CDR3 reads CSASIVSGTEAFF. The CDR3 region has the DNA TGCAGTGCTAGTATTGTCAGCGGAACTGAAGCTTTCTTT.

The rearrangement uses TRBV6-5 and TRBJ1-1; D unclear. The V end lost 5 bases, the J end lost 1 base, and 8 bases lay between the germline ends. Per germline, CDR1 MNHEY and CDR2 SVGAGI. CDR3 length equals 13 residues. The CDR3, as DNA: TGTGCCAGCAGTCTGGACTGGAACACTGAAGCTTTCTTT. It translates to CASSLDWNTEAFF.

V usage is TRBV7-2 and J usage is TRBJ2-2; TRBD2 is a possible D gene (5 bases). V gave up 2 bases and J gave up 8 bases, with 9 bases separating them. This CDR3 region has 13 residues. In germline, CDR1 is SGHTA, CDR2 FQGNSA. The CDR3 here is CASSLIAGGELFF. The CDR3 coding sequence is TGTGCCAGCAGCTTAATTGCGGGTGGGGAGCTGTTTTTT.

In DNA, the CDR3 is TGTGCCAGCAGCAAGCCGACGGCTGGAAACACCATATATTTT. Amino acid sequence: CASSKPTAGNTIYF. The V gene is TRBV28, the J gene TRBJ1-3; D gene uncertain. Per germline, CDR1 MDHEN and CDR2 SYDVKM. This CDR3 contains 14 residues. V was clipped by 6 bases and J by 2 bases, with 11 bases between them. Filled out from reference TRBV28 and TRBJ1-3, the complete variable domain reads DVKVTQSSRYLVKRTGEKVFLECVQDMDHENMFWYRQDPGLGLRLIYFSYDVKMKEKGDIPEGYSVSREKKERFSLILESASTNQTSMYLCASSKPTAGNTIYFGEGSWLTVV.

The chain links TRBV12-3 or TRBV12-4 to TRBJ2-2, with no clear D. This CDR3 is 12 amino acids long. Between the trimmed V and J ends, which lost 3 bases and 8 bases, there was a span of 7 bases. The DNA for the CDR3 is TGTGCCAGCAGTTTGCGTCCGGGGGAGCTGTTTTTT. Translated, it gives CASSLRPGELFF.

The chain employs TRBV5-8 and TRBJ2-1, with 10 bases aligning to TRBD2. Germline CDR1 SGHTS, CDR2 YDEGEE. The CDR3 is 13 amino acids. The V gene end was trimmed by 4 bases and the J gene end by 9 bases; junction bases not matched to a gene: 4. The CDR3 bases are TGTGCCAGCAGCGTCGGGACTAGCGTTGAGCAGTTCTTC. It encodes CASSVGTSVEQFF. The full variable domain, completed using reference TRBV5-8 and TRBJ2-1, is EAGVTQSPTHLIKTRGQQATLRCSPISGHTSVYWYQQALGLGLQFLLWYDEGEERNRGNFPPRFSGRQFPNYSSELNVNALELEDSALYLCASSVGTSVEQFFGPGTRLTVL.

This clone appeared a few times. The J gene is TRBJ2-1, the V gene TRBV2; D gene ambiguous. The germline V gene has CDR1 SNHLY and CDR2 FYNNEI. V was clipped by 4 bases and J by 6 bases, with 13 bases between them. This CDR3 region has 14 residues. CDR3: CASSVGYSGNEQFF. Written as DNA, the CDR3 is TGTGCCAGCAGTGTGGGCTATTCGGGCAATGAGCAGTTCTTC.

The V and J genes are TRBV29-1 and TRBJ2-3; 8 bases line up with TRBD2. This CDR3 has 15 amino acids. After removal of 4 bases from V and 4 bases from J, the junction contained 10 bases not matched to a gene. Germline CDR1 SQVTM, CDR2 ANQGSEA. CDR3 residues: CSVAGVSGDADTQYF. CDR3 sequence (DNA): TGCAGCGTTGCGGGGGTTAGCGGGGACGCAGATACGCAGTATTTT.

The CDR3 protein is CASSWDRTGYTF. In nucleotides, the CDR3 is TGTGCCAGCAGCTGGGACAGGACCGGCTACACCTTC. This sequence joins TRBV7-9 and TRBJ1-2; TRBD1 matches 8 bases. The CDR3 totals 12 residues. Germline V CDR1 and CDR2: SEHNR, FQNEAQ (reference sequence). V lost 4 bases to trimming and J lost 8 bases; unmatched junction nucleotides: 3.

The chain links TRBV18 to TRBJ1-1, with D possibly being TRBD1 (6 bases). The V end was cut by 2 bases, the J end by 11 bases, with 12 bases between. Per germline, CDR1 KGHSH and CDR2 LQKENI. CDR3 length: 12 amino acids. The CDR3 DNA sequence: TGTGCCAGCTCACCAACCGAAGGGGGTGCTTTCTTT. Translating gives CASSPTEGGAFF.

The chain links TRBV3-1 (or the pseudogene TRBV3-2) to TRBJ1-2, with 7 bases that match TRBD1. CDR1 is LGHDT and CDR2 is YNNKEL in the germline V gene (reference sequence). The junction had 8 bases not matched to a gene; V was cut back by 6 bases and J by 7 bases. This CDR3 is 13 amino acids long. Here the CDR3 DNA reads TGTGCCAGCAGGCCTCCGGGACAGAGTGGCTACACCTTC. This codes for CASRPPGQSGYTF.

V usage is TRBV24-1 and J usage is TRBJ1-2, with TRBD1 as a possible D gene (6 bases). This CDR3 is built from 14 residues. CDR1 KGHDR and CDR2 SFDVKD come from the germline V gene. V gave up 3 bases and J gave up 4 bases, with 11 bases separating them. In nucleotides, the CDR3 is TGTGCCACCAGTGATCGGGGGACACTCTATGGCTACACCTTC. It yields the protein CATSDRGTLYGYTF.

The J gene is TRBJ2-3, the V gene TRBV6-1, with 12 bases aligning to TRBD2. This CDR3 spans 17 amino acids. From germline, CDR1 is MNHNS and CDR2 SASEGT. The V gene end was trimmed by 1 base and the J gene end by 6 bases; junction bases not matched to a gene: 8. CDR3 region: CASSEGRTSGVTDTQYF. The CDR3 nucleotides are TGTGCCAGCAGTGAAGGAAGGACTAGCGGGGTGACCGATACGCAGTATTTT.

V is TRBV12-5 and J is TRBJ2-7; D ambiguous. V was trimmed by 3 bases and J by 6 bases, leaving 6 bases between them. Germline values: CDR1 LGHNT, CDR2 FRNRAP. This CDR3 contains 11 residues. The CDR3 is CASGLGPEQYF. The DNA for the CDR3 is TGTGCTAGTGGTTTAGGCCCCGAGCAGTACTTC.

The rearrangement links TRBV3-1 (or the pseudogene TRBV3-2) to TRBJ1-3; D unclear. Germline V gives CDR1 LGHDT, CDR2 YNNKEL (reference sequence). This CDR3 contains 14 residues. Trimming took 5 bases from V and 0 from J, leaving 8 bases between them. The CDR3 spells CASSTTTSGNTIYF. The CDR3 nucleotides are TGTGCCAGCAGCACAACAACCTCTGGAAACACCATATATTTT.

The chain couples TRBV6-5 to TRBJ2-7; 8 nucleotides match TRBD1. The V gene's germline CDR1 is MNHEY and CDR2 SVGAGI. Germline trimming cut 6 bases from V and 4 bases from J; bases unmatched to any gene: 5. The length of the CDR3 is 13 residues. Here the CDR3 reads CASSRDRRYEQYF. CDR3 coding DNA: TGTGCCAGCAGCCGGGACAGGCGGTACGAGCAGTACTTC.

This chain uses TRBV4-1 with TRBJ2-1; TRBD2 aligns across 7 bases. The V and J ends lost 1 base and 3 bases, in that order; junction bases with no gene match: 6. CDR3 size: 16 residues. Germline V gives CDR1 MGHRA, CDR2 YSYEKL. CDR3 loop: CASSQALAAYYNEQFF. The CDR3 nucleotides are TGCGCCAGCAGCCAAGCTCTAGCGGCATACTACAATGAGCAGTTCTTC.

V gene TRBV28 combines with J gene TRBJ1-2; D uncertain. The CDR3 extends over 14 amino acids. Trimming stripped 4 bases from V and 8 bases from J, with 17 bases between. CDR1 and CDR2 (germline): MDHEN, SYDVKM. CDR3 amino acids: CASSSPHRLGGYTF. The CDR3 DNA follows: TGTGCCAGCAGTTCCCCCCACCGGCTGGGAGGCTACACCTTC.

This clone was seen only a few times. The J gene is TRBJ2-6, the V gene TRBV2; tentatively, D is TRBD1 (6 bases). Germline values: CDR1 SNHLY, CDR2 FYNNEI. CDR3 length: 15 amino acids. The V and J ends lost 6 bases and 1 base respectively, with 10 bases between them. The CDR3 here is CASRGHSSGANVLTF. The DNA of the CDR3 is TGTGCCAGCAGGGGACATTCGTCTGGGGCCAACGTCCTGACTTTC.

The CDR3 loop reads CASSPGQSYQPQHF. The CDR3 nucleotides read TGTGCCAGCAGCCCGGGACAGAGCTATCAGCCCCAGCATTTT. The chain recombines TRBV6-5 with TRBJ1-5, with 7 bases identical to TRBD1. From germline, CDR1 is MNHEY and CDR2 SVGAGI. CDR3 length equals 14 residues. Trimming took 6 bases from V and 5 from J; bases not matched to a gene: 7.

V and J are TRBV6-6 and TRBJ1-4; D uncertain. The V end was cut by 5 bases, the J end by 3 bases, with 7 bases between. The germline V gene has CDR1 MNHNY and CDR2 SVGAGI (reference sequence). This CDR3 has 13 amino acids. CDR3 nucleotide sequence: TGTGCCAGCAGTCGATCAGCTAATGAAAAACTGTTTTTT. Translating gives CASSRSANEKLFF.

V is TRBV18 and J is TRBJ1-1, with no clear D. This CDR3 contains 15 residues. CDR1 and CDR2 (germline): KGHSH, LQKENI. V shed 3 bases and J shed 4 bases, with 15 bases lying between them. As DNA, the CDR3 is TGTGCCAGCTCACCGCGTACAGACCCGGGCACTGAAGCTTTCTTT. Protein sequence: CASSPRTDPGTEAFF.

The chain has TRBV4-1 and TRBJ1-2; D is unclear. The germline V and J ends were trimmed by 0 bases and 4 bases, with 3 bases remaining between them. The CDR3 totals 12 residues. Germline V CDR1 and CDR2: MGHRA, YSYEKL. In nucleotides, the CDR3 is TGCGCCAGCAGCCAAGACAGCTATGGCTACACCTTC. It specifies CASSQDSYGYTF.

V usage is TRBV4-1 and J usage is TRBJ1-6; D uncertain. Trimming removed 4 bases from V and 2 bases from J, with 12 bases in between. The CDR3 loop spans 16 amino acids. Per germline, CDR1 MGHRA and CDR2 YSYEKL. The CDR3 loop reads CASSPQAGTYNSPLHF. The DNA of the CDR3 is TGCGCCAGCAGCCCCCAGGCCGGTACCTATAATTCACCCCTCCACTTT.

The V and J genes are TRBV25-1 and TRBJ2-5; D call uncertain. The CDR3 is made up of 13 amino acids. Between the trimmed V and J ends, which lost 0 bases and 0 bases, there was a span of 2 bases. Per germline, CDR1 MGHDK and CDR2 SYGVNS. DNA of the CDR3: TGTGCCAGCAGTGAATACAACCAAGAGACCCAGTACTTC. Amino acids: CASSEYNQETQYF.

The chain uses TRBV2 and TRBJ2-7; 8 nucleotides agree with TRBD2. The V gene's germline CDR1 is SNHLY and CDR2 FYNNEI. J gave up 8 bases and V 6 bases, and 9 bases lay outside the gene matches. The CDR3 loop spans 13 amino acids. CDR3 loop: CASSGGGPPKQYF. The CDR3 DNA follows: TGTGCCAGCAGCGGGGGGGGGCCCCCCAAGCAGTACTTC.

V is TRBV30 and J is TRBJ1-5; D may be TRBD1 (6 bases). Trimming removed 1 base at V and 7 bases at J, with 17 bases between. Per germline, CDR1 GTSNPN and CDR2 SVGIG (reference sequence). CDR3 length: 15 amino acids. CDR3 DNA sequence: TGTGCCTGGAGTGGGCCCACAGGGAAGGGACAGCCCCAGCATTTT. Its protein product is CAWSGPTGKGQPQHF.

The chain couples TRBV30 to TRBJ1-6; 7 nucleotides match TRBD1. The CDR3 has 15 residues. Losses at the gene ends were 1 base for V and 7 bases for J; bases not matched to a gene: 7. Per germline, CDR1 GTSNPN and CDR2 SVGIG (reference sequence). The CDR3 DNA reads as TGTGCCTGGAGTGGGACCGGGACAGAAAATTCACCCCTCCACTTT. Its protein is CAWSGTGTENSPLHF.